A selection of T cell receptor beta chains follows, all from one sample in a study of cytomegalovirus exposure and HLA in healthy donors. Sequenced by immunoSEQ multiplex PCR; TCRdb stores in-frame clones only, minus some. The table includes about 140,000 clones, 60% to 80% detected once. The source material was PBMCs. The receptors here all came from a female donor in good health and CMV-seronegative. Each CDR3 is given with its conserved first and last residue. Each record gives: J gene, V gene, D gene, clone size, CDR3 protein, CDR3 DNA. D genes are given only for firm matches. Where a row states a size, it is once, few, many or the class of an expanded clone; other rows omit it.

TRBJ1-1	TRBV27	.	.	CASSPPGKNTEAFF	TGTGCCAGCAGTCCGCCGGGAAAAAACACTGAAGCTTTCTTT
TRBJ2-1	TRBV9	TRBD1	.	CASSVAPRETGLSNEQFF	TGTGCCAGCAGCGTAGCTCCTAGGGAGACAGGGCTTAGCAATGAGCAGTTCTTC
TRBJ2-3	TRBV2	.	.	CASSEALGGSDTQYF	TGTGCCAGCAGTGAAGCCTTAGGAGGTTCAGATACGCAGTATTTT
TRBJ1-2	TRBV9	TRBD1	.	CASSVRQGAQYGYTF	TGTGCCAGCAGCGTTAGACAGGGGGCTCAATATGGCTACACCTTC
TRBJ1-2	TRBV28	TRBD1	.	CASSSGQGNYGYTF	TGTGCCAGCAGTTCCGGACAGGGTAACTATGGCTACACCTTC
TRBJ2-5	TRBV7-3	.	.	CASSFTIGGVETQYF	TGTGCCAGCAGCTTTACTATAGGAGGAGTAGAGACCCAGTACTTC
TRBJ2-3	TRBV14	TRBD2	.	CASSLIGLVTDTQYF	TGTGCCAGCAGCCTAATAGGACTAGTCACAGATACGCAGTATTTT
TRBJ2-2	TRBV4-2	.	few	CASSPTWGGANGELFF	TGTGCCAGCAGCCCCACCTGGGGGGGGGCCAACGGGGAGCTGTTTTTT
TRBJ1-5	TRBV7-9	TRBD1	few	CASSFGTGGNQPQHF	TGTGCCAGCAGCTTCGGGACAGGGGGCAATCAGCCCCAGCATTTT
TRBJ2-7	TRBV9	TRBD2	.	CASSVGGGEGEQYF	TGTGCCAGCAGCGTAGGGGGAGGGGAAGGCGAGCAGTACTTC
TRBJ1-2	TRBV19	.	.	CASLTESYGYTF	TGTGCCTCATTGACAGAAAGCTATGGCTACACCTTC